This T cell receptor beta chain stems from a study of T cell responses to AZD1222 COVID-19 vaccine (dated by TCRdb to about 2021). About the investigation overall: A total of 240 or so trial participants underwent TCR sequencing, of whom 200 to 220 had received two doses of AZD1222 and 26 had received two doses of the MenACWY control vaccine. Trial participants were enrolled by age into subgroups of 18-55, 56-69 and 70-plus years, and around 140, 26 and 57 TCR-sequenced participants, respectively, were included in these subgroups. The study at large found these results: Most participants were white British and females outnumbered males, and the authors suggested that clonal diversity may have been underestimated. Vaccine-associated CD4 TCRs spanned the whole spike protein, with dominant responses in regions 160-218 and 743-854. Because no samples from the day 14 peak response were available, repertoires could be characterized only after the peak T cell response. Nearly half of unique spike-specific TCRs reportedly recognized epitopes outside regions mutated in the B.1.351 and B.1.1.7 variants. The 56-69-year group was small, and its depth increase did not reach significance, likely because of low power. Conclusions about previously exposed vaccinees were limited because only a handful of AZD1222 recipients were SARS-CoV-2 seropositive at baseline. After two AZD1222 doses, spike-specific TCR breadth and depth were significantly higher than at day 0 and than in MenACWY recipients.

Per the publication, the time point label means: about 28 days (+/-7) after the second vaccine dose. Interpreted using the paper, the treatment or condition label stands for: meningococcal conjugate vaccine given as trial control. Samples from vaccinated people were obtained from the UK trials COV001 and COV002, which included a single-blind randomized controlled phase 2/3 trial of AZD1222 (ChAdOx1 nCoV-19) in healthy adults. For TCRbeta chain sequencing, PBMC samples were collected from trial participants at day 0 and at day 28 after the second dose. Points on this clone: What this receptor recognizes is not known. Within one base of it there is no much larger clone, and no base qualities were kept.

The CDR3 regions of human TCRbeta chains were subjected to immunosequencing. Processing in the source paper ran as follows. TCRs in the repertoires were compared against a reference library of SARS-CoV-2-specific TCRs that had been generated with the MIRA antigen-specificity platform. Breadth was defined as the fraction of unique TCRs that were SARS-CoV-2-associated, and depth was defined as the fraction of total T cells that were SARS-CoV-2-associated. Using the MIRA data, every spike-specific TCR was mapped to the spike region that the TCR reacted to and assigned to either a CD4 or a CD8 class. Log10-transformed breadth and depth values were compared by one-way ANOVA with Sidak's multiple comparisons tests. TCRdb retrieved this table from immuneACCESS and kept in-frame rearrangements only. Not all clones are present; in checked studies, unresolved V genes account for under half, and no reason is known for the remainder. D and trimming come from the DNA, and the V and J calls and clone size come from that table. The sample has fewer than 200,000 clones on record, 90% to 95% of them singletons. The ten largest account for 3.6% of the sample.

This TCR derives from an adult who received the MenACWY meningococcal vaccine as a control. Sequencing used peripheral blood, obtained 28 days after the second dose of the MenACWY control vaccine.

In nucleotide form, the sequence is TGTGCCATCAGTCCTGGACAGGGGCATAATTCACCCCTCCACTTT. It specifies CAISPGQGHNSPLHF. The sequence is built from TRBV10-3 and TRBJ1-6; 9 bases in between match TRBD1. CDR1 and CDR2 were assigned from the germline V gene as ENHRY and SYGVKD. The CDR3 contains 15 residues, cysteine and phenylalanine counted. Only the CDR3 part of the read is kept: 45 bases, read in frame from the first base. V is cut back by 5 bases and J by 5 bases, with 4 bases in the junction unmatched.